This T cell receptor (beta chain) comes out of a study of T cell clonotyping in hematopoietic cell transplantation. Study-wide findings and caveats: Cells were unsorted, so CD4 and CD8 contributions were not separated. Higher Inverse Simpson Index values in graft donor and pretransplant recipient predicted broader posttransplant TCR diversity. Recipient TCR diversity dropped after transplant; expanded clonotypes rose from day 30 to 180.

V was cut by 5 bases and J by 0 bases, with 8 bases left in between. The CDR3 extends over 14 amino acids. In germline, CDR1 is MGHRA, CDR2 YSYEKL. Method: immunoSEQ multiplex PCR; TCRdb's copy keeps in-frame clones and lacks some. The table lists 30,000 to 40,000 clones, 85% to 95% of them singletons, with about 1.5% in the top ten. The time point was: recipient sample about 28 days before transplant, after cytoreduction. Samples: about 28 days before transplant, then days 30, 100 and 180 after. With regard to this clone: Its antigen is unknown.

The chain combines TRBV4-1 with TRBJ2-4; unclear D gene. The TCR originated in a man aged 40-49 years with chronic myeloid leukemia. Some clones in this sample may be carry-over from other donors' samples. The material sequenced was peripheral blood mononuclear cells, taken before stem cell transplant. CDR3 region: CASSSQIAKNIQYF. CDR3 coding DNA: TGCGCCAGCAGCTCGCAGATAGCCAAAAACATTCAGTACTTC.